This T cell receptor (beta chain) is drawn from a study of T cells in Graves' hyperthyroidism and ophthalmopathy. Study outcomes and limitations: Among clonotypes expanded in thyroid above 0.001, most were also found in blood.

Authors of the study amplified TCR beta CDR3 regions from RNA transcripts. RT-PCR in the first round (using the HTBI primer set) targeted the TCR CDR3. TCRdb processed the multiplex PCR reads anew with MiXCR; each CDR3 protein has one entry. The table shows hundreds of thousands of distinct CDR3 sequences, with over 12% occurring only once. The PBMCs were taken from roughly 10 ml of fresh peripheral blood. This clonotype is a singleton in its sample. The antigen remains undetermined. Sequencing was carried out using blood. This clonotype was sampled from a young man with Graves' ophthalmopathy.

The CDR3 region has the DNA TGCAGAGCGGGGGCTGGCTACACCTTC. It codes for CRAGAGYTF. The rearrangement links TRBV20-1 to TRBJ1-2; D may be TRBD1 (6 bases). This CDR3 comprises 9 residues. Germline V gene data show CDR1 as DFQATT and CDR2 as SNEGSKA (reference sequence).